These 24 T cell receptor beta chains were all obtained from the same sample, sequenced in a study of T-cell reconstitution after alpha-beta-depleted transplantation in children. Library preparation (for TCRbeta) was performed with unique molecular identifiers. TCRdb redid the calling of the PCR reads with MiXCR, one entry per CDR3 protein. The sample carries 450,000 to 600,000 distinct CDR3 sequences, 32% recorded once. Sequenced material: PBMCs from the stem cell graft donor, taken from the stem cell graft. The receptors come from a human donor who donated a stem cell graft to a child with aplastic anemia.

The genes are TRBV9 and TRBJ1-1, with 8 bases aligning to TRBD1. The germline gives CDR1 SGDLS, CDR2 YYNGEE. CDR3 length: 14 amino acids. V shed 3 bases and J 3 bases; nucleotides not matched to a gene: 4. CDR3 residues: CASSAGTGHTEAFF. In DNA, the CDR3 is TGTGCCAGCAGCGCCGGGACAGGTCACACTGAAGCTTTCTTT.

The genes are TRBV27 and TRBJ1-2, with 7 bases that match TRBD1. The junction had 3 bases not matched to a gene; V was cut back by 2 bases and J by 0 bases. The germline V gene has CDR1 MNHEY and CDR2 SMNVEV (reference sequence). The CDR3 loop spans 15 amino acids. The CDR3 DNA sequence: TGTGCCAGCAGTTTAGGCAGGGGGACTAACTATGGCTACACCTTC. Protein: CASSLGRGTNYGYTF.

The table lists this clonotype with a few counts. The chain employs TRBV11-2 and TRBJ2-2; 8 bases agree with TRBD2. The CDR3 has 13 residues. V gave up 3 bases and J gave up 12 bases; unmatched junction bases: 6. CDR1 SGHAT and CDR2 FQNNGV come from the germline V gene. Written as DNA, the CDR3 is TGTGCCAGCAGCTTTGGAGCGGGAGTCCAGCTGTTTTTT. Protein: CASSFGAGVQLFF.

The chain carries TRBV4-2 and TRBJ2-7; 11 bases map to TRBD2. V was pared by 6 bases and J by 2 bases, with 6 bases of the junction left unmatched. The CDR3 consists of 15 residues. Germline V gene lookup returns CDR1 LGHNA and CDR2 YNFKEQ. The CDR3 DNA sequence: TGTGCCAGCAGGGCACTAGCGGGGGATGCCTACGAGCAGTACTTC. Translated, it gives CASRALAGDAYEQYF.

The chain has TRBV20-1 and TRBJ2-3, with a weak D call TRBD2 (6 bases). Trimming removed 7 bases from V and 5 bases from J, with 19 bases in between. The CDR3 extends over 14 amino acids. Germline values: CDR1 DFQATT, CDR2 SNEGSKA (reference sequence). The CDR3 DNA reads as TGCAGTGGGCAGGAGGGCGCGCGAGGAGATACGCAGTATTTT. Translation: CSGQEGARGDTQYF.

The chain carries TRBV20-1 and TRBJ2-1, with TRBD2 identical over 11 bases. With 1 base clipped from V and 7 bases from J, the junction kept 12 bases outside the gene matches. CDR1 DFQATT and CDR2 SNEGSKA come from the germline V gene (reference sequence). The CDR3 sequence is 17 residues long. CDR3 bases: TGCAGTGCTAGAGCGGGCGATAGCGGGAGGGCCTGGAATGAGCAGTTCTTC. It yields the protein CSARAGDSGRAWNEQFF.

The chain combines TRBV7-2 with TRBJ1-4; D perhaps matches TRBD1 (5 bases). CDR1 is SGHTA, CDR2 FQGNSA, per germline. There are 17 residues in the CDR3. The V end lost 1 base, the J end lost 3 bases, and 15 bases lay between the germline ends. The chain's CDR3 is CASSLGWAGGANEKLFF. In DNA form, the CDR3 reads TGTGCCAGCAGCTTAGGGTGGGCCGGGGGGGCTAATGAAAAACTGTTTTTT.

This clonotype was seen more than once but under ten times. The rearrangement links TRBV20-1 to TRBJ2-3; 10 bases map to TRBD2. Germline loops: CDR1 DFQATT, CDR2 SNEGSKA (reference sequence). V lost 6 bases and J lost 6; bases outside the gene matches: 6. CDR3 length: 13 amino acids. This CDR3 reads CSAELAGADTQYF. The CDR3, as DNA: TGCAGTGCAGAGCTAGCGGGAGCGGATACGCAGTATTTT.

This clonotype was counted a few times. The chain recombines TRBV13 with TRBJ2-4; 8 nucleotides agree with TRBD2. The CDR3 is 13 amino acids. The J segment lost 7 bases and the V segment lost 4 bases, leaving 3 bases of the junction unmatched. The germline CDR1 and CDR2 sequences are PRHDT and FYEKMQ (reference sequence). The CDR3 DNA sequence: TGTGCCAGCAGCTCCCGGGGGGGGAACATTCAGTACTTC. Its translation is CASSSRGGNIQYF.

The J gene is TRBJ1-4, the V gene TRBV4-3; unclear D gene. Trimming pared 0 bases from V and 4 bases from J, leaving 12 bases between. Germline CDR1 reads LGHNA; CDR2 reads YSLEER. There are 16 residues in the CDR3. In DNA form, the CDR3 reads TGCGCCAGCAGCCAAGATAATCGGAGAGTTAATGAAAAACTGTTTTTT. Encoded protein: CASSQDNRRVNEKLFF.

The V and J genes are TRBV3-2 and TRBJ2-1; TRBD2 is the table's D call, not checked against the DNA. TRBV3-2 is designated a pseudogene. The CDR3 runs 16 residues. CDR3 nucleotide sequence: TGTGCCAGCAGCCCCCGGGACTCCAACAAACGTTCATGGCAGTTCTTC. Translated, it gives CASSPRDSNKRSWQFF.

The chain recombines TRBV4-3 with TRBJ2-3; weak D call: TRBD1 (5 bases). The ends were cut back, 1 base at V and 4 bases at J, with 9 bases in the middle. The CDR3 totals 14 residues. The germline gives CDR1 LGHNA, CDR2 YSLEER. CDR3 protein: CASSQGVGADTQYF. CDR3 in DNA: TGCGCCAGCAGCCAAGGGGTAGGGGCAGATACGCAGTATTTT.

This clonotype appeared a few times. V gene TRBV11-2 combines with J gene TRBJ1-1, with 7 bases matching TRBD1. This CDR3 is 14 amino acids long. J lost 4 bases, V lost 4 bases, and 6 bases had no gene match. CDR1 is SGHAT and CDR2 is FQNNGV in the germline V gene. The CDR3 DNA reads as TGTGCCAGCAGCTCCTCAACAGGGGTCACTGAAGCTTTCTTT. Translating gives CASSSSTGVTEAFF.

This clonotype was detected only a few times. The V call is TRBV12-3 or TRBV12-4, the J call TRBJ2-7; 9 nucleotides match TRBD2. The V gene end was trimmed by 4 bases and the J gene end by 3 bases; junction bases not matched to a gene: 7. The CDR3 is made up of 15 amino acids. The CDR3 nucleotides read TGTGCCAGCAGTTCCAGAGGACTAGCGAGCTACGAGCAGTACTTC. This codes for CASSSRGLASYEQYF.

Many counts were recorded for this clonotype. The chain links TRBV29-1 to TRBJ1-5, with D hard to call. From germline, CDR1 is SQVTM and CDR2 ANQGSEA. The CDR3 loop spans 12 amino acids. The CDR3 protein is CSVGGGNQPQHF. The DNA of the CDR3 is TGCAGTGTGGGTGGCGGCAATCAGCCCCAGCATTTT.

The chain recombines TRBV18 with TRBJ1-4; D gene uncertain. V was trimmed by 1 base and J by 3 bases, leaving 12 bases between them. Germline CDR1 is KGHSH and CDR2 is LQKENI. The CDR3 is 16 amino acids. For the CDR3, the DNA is TGTGCCAGCTCACCACAGGGTGTAGGAGCTAATGAAAAACTGTTTTTT. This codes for CASSPQGVGANEKLFF.

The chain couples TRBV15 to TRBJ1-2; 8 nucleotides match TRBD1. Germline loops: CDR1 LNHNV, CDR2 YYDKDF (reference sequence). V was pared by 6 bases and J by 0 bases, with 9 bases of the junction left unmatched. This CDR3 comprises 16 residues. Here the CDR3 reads CATRRGDRPSNYGYTF. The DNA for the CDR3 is TGTGCCACCAGACGGGGGGACAGGCCCTCTAACTATGGCTACACCTTC.

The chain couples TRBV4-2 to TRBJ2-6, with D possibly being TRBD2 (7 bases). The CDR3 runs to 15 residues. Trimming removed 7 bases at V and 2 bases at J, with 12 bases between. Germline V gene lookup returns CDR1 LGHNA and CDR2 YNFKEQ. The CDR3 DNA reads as TGTGCCAGCACGGGGGGCTATGCTGGGGCCAACGTCCTGACTTTC. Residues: CASTGGYAGANVLTF.

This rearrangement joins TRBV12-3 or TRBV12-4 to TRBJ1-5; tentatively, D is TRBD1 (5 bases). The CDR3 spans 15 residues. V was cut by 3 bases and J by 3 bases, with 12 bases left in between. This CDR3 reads CASSLVQGYNQPQHF. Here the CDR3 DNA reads TGTGCCAGCAGTTTGGTCCAGGGCTACAATCAGCCCCAGCATTTT.

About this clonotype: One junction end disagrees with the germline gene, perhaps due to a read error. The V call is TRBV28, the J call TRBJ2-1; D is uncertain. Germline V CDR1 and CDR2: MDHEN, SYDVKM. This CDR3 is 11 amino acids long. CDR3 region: CANSFVNEQFF. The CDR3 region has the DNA TGTGCCAACAGTTTTGTGAATGAGCAGTTCTTC.

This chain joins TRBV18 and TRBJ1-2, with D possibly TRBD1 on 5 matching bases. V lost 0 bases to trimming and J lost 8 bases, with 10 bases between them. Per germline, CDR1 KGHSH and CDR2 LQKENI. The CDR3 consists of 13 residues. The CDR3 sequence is CASSPPAREGYTF. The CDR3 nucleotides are TGTGCCAGCTCACCACCGGCCAGGGAAGGCTACACCTTC.

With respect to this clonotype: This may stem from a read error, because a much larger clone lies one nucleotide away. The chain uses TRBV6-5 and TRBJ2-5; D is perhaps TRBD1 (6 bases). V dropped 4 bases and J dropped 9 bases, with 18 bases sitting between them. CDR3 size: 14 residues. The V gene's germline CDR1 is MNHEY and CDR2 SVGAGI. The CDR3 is CASSWYRAGEAQYF. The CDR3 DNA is TGTGCCAGCAGTTGGTACAGGGCAGGCGAGGCCCAGTACTTC.

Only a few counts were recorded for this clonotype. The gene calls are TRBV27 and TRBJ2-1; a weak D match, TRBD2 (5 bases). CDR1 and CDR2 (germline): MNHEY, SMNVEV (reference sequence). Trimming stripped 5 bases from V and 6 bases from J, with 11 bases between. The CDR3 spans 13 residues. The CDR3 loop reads CASSRTRLNEQFF. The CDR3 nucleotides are TGTGCCAGCAGTAGGACTCGGCTCAATGAGCAGTTCTTC.

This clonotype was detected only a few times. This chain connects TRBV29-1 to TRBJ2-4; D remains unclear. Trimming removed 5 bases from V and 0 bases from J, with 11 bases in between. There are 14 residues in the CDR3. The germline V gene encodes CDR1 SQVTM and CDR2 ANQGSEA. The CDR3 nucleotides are TGCAGCGTTAGTCTGACTTTAGCCAAAAACATTCAGTACTTC. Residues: CSVSLTLAKNIQYF.